The entry that follows covers one T cell receptor (beta chain) sequence. Clones were read by immunoSEQ multiplex PCR, and TCRdb kept only the in-frame ones, dropping some. In the table there are 150,000 to 200,000 clones, 80% to 90% of which are singletons. The CDR3 is 14 amino acids. Germline assignment: CDR1 SGHNT and CDR2 YYREEE (reference sequence). V trimming: 4 bases; J trimming: 3 bases; junction bases outside the gene matches: 4. The data derive from a study of blood T cell repertoires in COVID-19. Study at large: In each case, the material was cDNA or gDNA derived from T cells, B-cell-depleted T cells, or PBMCs.

The V and J genes are TRBV5-4 and TRBJ2-3, with 8 nucleotides matching TRBD2. Sample: peripheral blood. The origin of this receptor is a man between 60 and 75 years old with acute or convalescent COVID-19. This CDR3 is CASSGSGKTDTQYF. CDR3 sequence (DNA): TGTGCCAGCAGCGGTAGCGGGAAGACAGATACGCAGTATTTT. Combining the CDR3 with reference TRBV5-4 and TRBJ2-3 gives the whole variable domain ETGVTQSPTHLIKTRGQQVTLRCSSQSGHNTVSWYQQALGQGPQFIFQYYREEENGRGNFPPRFSGLQFPNYSSELNVNALELDDSALYLCASSGSGKTDTQYFGPGTRLTVL.